One and the same sample provided the 24 T cell receptor beta chains below, sequenced in a study of blood T cells in healthy people across ages. The use of a sample-barcoded 5' primer and a J-beta primer mix characterized a second PCR of roughly 7 to 11 cycles. TCRdb fed the 5' RACE reads into MiXCR, producing one record per CDR3 protein. This sample has 650,000 to 950,000 distinct CDR3 sequences; around 42% occur once, and the top ten carry around 18%. The sequenced sample consisted of blood. These receptors were obtained from a man aged 55 to 70 in good health.

The rearrangement uses TRBV20-1 and TRBJ2-1; 8 nucleotides align to TRBD2. Germline loops: CDR1 DFQATT, CDR2 SNEGSKA (reference sequence). The trim removed 0 bases at V and 4 bases at J, leaving 11 bases unmatched. The CDR3 has 17 amino acids. The CDR3 bases are TGCAGTGCTAGAGATCTCGGGGGGGATTCGGGATACAATGAGCAGTTCTTC. Its translation: CSARDLGGDSGYNEQFF.

About this clonotype itself: The junction does not match germline at one end; this may be a read error. This chain links TRBV7-6 with TRBJ2-4, with 7 nucleotides matching TRBD1. The assigned J gene may be wrong: the sequence end matches TRBJ2-7 better. Germline CDR1 is SGHVS and CDR2 is FNYEAQ. The CDR3 spans 14 residues. CDR3 nucleotides: TGTGCCAGTAGCTTAATAGCAGGGGGCTACGAGCAGTACTTC. Translation gives CASSLIAGGYEQYF.

This clonotype has more than one count but fewer than ten. The J gene is TRBJ1-2, the V gene TRBV14; D might be TRBD1 (5 bases). Deletions cut 4 bases from V and 3 bases from J, with 18 bases between. CDR3 size: 16 residues. Germline V gene sequence: CDR1 SGHDN, CDR2 FVKESK. CDR3 region: CASSPSGPQDYYGYTF. CDR3 in DNA: TGTGCCAGCAGCCCCTCTGGCCCACAGGATTACTATGGCTACACCTTC.

This chain uses TRBV5-1 with TRBJ1-2, with a weak D call TRBD1 (5 bases). The CDR3 has 13 amino acids. CDR1 and CDR2 (germline): SGHRS, YFSETQ. Trimming shortened V by 2 bases and J by 8 bases, and 13 bases separated the two germline ends. The CDR3 DNA is TGCGCCAGCAGCTTTGCGGGGACGCAGGGCTACACCTTC. Its translation is CASSFAGTQGYTF.

This clonotype was seen more than once but under ten times. V is TRBV20-1 and J is TRBJ2-7; D is ambiguous. This CDR3 has 13 residues. Trimming removed 4 bases from V and 2 bases from J, with 12 bases in between. Germline V gene data show CDR1 as DFQATT and CDR2 as SNEGSKA (reference sequence). The CDR3 nucleotides are TGCAGTGCTATCCTCCCAGGCCCCTACGAGCAGTACTTC. Protein sequence: CSAILPGPYEQYF.

This clonotype was seen more than once but under ten times. J is TRBJ2-7 and V is TRBV20-1; TRBD2 matches at 12 bases. Germline V gene lookup returns CDR1 DFQATT and CDR2 SNEGSKA (reference sequence). There are 17 residues in the CDR3. V lost 1 base and J lost 3; bases outside the gene matches: 10. As DNA, the CDR3 is TGCAGTGCTAGAGTACTAGCGGGGGGTGGTATAGGCTACGAGCAGTACTTC. This translates into CSARVLAGGGIGYEQYF.

This clonotype was seen a few times. The V call is TRBV10-3, the J call TRBJ2-1; D may be TRBD2 (5 bases). CDR1 and CDR2 (germline): ENHRY, SYGVKD. The CDR3 contains 16 residues. Between the trimmed V and J ends, which lost 2 bases and 7 bases, there was a span of 18 bases. In DNA form, the CDR3 reads TGTGCCATCAGTGAGGCCCCGGACGGGATAAAGAATGAGCAGTTCTTC. It yields the protein CAISEAPDGIKNEQFF.

The gene calls are TRBV2 and TRBJ2-7; D is perhaps TRBD2 (6 bases). CDR3 length: 13 residues. Germline loops: CDR1 SNHLY, CDR2 FYNNEI. The ends were cut back, 6 bases at V and 7 bases at J, with 16 bases in the middle. CDR3 sequence reads: CASRALAANEQYF. The DNA for the CDR3 is TGTGCCAGCAGAGCTTTAGCGGCCAATGAGCAGTACTTC.

This clonotype turned up a few times. This chain connects TRBV7-2 to TRBJ1-2; TRBD1 aligns across 7 bases. Losses at the gene ends were 4 bases for V and 7 bases for J; bases not matched to a gene: 9. The CDR3 runs 14 residues. Germline-derived CDR1 and CDR2 are SGHTA and FQGNSA. The CDR3, as DNA: TGTGCCAGCAGCTCTCCCAAGGGGGCTGGTGGCTACACCTTC. Protein: CASSSPKGAGGYTF. The entire variable domain, with the rest obtained from reference TRBV7-2 and TRBJ1-2, is as follows: GAGVSQSPSNKVTEKGKDVELRCDPISGHTALYWYRQSLGQGLEFLIYFQGNSAPDKSGLPSDRFSAERTGGSVSTLTIQRTQQEDSAVYLCASSSPKGAGGYTFGSGTRLTVV.

Only a few counts were recorded for this clonotype. CDR3 amino acids: CASSYGQLDTYEQYF. The CDR3 DNA is TGTGCCAGCAGCTATGGACAGCTAGATACCTACGAGCAGTACTTC. The chain recombines TRBV13 with TRBJ2-7; tentatively, D is TRBD1 (6 bases). Germline V gene data show CDR1 as PRHDT and CDR2 as FYEKMQ (reference sequence). Trimming removed 4 bases at V and 2 bases at J, with 15 bases between. This CDR3 has 15 amino acids.

The chain uses TRBV20-1 and TRBJ1-6; D gene ambiguous. This CDR3 is built from 16 residues. CDR1 is DFQATT, CDR2 SNEGSKA, per germline (reference sequence). V was pared by 1 base and J by 0 bases, with 10 bases between. CDR3 DNA sequence: TGCAGTGCTAGAGTATTGGGAAGCTCCTATAATTCACCCCTCCACTTT. It is translated as CSARVLGSSYNSPLHF.

The J gene is TRBJ1-1, the V gene TRBV18; unclear D gene. CDR1 and CDR2 from the germline V gene are KGHSH and LQKENI. V was trimmed by 2 bases and J by 2 bases, leaving 9 bases between them. There are 14 residues in the CDR3. The CDR3 DNA reads as TGTGCCAGCTCACCAGCCCCTCGTAACACTGAAGCTTTCTTT. Protein sequence: CASSPAPRNTEAFF.

The chain employs TRBV11-2 and TRBJ2-3; D unclear. CDR3 length: 14 amino acids. Germline V gives CDR1 SGHAT, CDR2 FQNNGV. Trimming pared 0 bases from V and 5 bases from J, leaving 9 bases between. CDR3: CASSLEIQLDTQYF. The DNA for the CDR3 is TGTGCCAGCAGCTTAGAGATACAGTTAGATACGCAGTATTTT.

CDR3 DNA: TGTGCCAGCACCAGATGGACTAGCGTAACCACAGATACGCAGTATTTT. As protein: CASTRWTSVTTDTQYF. This sequence joins TRBV6-1 and TRBJ2-3; 9 positions match TRBD2. Per the germline V gene, CDR1 is MNHNS and CDR2 is SASEGT. The ends lost 7 bases at V and 2 bases at J; junction bases unmatched: 10. The CDR3 spans 16 residues.

This clonotype has more than one count but fewer than ten. This sequence joins TRBV7-2 and TRBJ2-3; no reliable D call. The length of the CDR3 is 13 residues. Trimming took 2 bases from V and 4 from J, leaving 7 bases between them. Germline assignment: CDR1 SGHTA and CDR2 FQGNSA. CDR3 loop: CASSLSFADTQYF. In nucleotides, the CDR3 is TGTGCCAGCAGCTTATCTTTTGCAGATACGCAGTATTTT.

This clonotype came up once. A junction boundary mismatches the germline segment, possibly from a read error. The J gene is TRBJ2-1, the V gene TRBV3-1; D gene unclear. The CDR3 runs 14 residues. Germline CDR1 and CDR2: LGHDT and YNNKEL (reference sequence). The CDR3 here is CVSSQDLAKIEQFF. CDR3 DNA: TGTGTCAGCAGCCAAGATCTGGCCAAAATTGAGCAGTTCTTC.

The chain uses TRBV5-1 and TRBJ2-5; unclear D gene. Germline V lookup: CDR1 SGHRS, CDR2 YFSETQ. V gave up 4 bases and J gave up 0 bases, with 10 bases separating them. This CDR3 is built from 14 residues. The CDR3 nucleotides read TGCGCCAGCAGCCAGATAGAGTACCAAGAGACCCAGTACTTC. Its protein is CASSQIEYQETQYF.

V is TRBV20-1 and J is TRBJ2-3; 10 positions match TRBD2. CDR3 length equals 15 residues. The J segment lost 6 bases and the V segment lost 6 bases, leaving 12 bases of the junction unmatched. CDR1 is DFQATT, CDR2 SNEGSKA, per germline (reference sequence). CDR3 DNA sequence: TGCAGTGCCGACCGTCTAGCGGGGGCTTCGGATACGCAGTATTTT. Its translation: CSADRLAGASDTQYF.

This clonotype has a handful of counts. V is TRBV12-3 or TRBV12-4 and J is TRBJ2-7; TRBD1 matches 8 bases. CDR3 length: 14 amino acids. Trimming took 6 bases from V and 4 from J; bases not matched to a gene: 8. Here the CDR3 DNA reads TGTGCCAGCAGAACAGGGGGAATTAGGTACGAGCAGTACTTC. Translating it yields CASRTGGIRYEQYF.

In this sample, this clonotype turned up once. The CDR3 protein is CASSLAVGEFTDTQYF. DNA of the CDR3: TGCGCCAGCAGCTTGGCCGTAGGGGAGTTCACAGATACGCAGTATTTT. The chain carries TRBV5-1 and TRBJ2-3, with D perhaps TRBD1 or TRBD2 (5 bases each). The ends were cut back, 0 bases at V and 2 bases at J, with 13 bases in the middle. The CDR3 is 16 amino acids. Germline CDR1 SGHRS, CDR2 YFSETQ.

The chain combines TRBV3-1 with TRBJ2-7, with no clear D. With 6 bases removed from V and 0 bases from J, the gap between germline ends came to 12 bases. This CDR3 contains 14 residues. Germline-derived CDR1 and CDR2 are LGHDT and YNNKEL (reference sequence). CDR3 in amino acids: CASSLDVGSYEQYF. For the CDR3, the DNA is TGTGCCAGCAGTCTTGACGTGGGCTCCTACGAGCAGTACTTC.

Notes on this clonotype: At one end, the junction sequence differs from germline, possibly due to a read error. The chain links TRBV4-1 to TRBJ2-7; no definite D call. The germline CDR1 and CDR2 sequences are MGHRA and YSYEKL. The CDR3 is 14 amino acids. CDR3 nucleotides: TGCGCCAGCAGCCAGCAGCACAGTAACTACGGGCAGTACTTC. As protein: CASSQQHSNYGQYF.

This chain uses TRBV15 with TRBJ2-5; 9 bases line up with TRBD1. The assigned J gene may be wrong: the sequence end matches TRBJ2-7 better. CDR3 length: 16 residues. Germline V gene data show CDR1 as LNHNV and CDR2 as YYDKDF (reference sequence). The CDR3 DNA sequence: TGTGCCACCAGCAGAGATTGGACAGGGGTAACTTACGAGCAGTACTTC. Its protein is CATSRDWTGVTYEQYF.

This clonotype appeared a few times. The chain has TRBV7-2 and TRBJ1-5, with 7 bases fitting TRBD1. CDR3 length equals 15 residues. Germline assignment: CDR1 SGHTA and CDR2 FQGNSA. V dropped 2 bases and J dropped 0; count of bases not matched to a gene: 1. The CDR3 here is CASSLRQGSNQPQHF. The CDR3 DNA sequence: TGTGCCAGCAGCTTAAGACAGGGTAGCAATCAGCCCCAGCATTTT.